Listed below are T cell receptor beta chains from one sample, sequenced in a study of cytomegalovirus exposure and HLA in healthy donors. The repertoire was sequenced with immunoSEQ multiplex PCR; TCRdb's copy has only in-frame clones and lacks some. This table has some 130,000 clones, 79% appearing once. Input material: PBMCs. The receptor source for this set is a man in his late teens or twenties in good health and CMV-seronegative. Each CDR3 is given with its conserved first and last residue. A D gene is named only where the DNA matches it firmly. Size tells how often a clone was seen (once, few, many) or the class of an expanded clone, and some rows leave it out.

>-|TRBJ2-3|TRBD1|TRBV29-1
CSVDEGAGTDTQYF
TGCAGCGTTGATGAGGGGGCGGGCACAGATACGCAGTATTTT
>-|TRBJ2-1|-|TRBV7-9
CASSPVPQSTYYNEQFF
TGTGCCAGCAGCCCCGTCCCACAGTCTACGTATTACAATGAGCAGTTCTTC
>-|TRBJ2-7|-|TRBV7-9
CASSSQGSYEQYF
TGTGCCAGCAGCTCACAGGGTTCCTACGAGCAGTACTTC
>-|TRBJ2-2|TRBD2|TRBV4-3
CASSQGLAGTGELFF
TGCGCCAGCAGCCAAGGGCTAGCGGGAACCGGGGAGCTGTTTTTT
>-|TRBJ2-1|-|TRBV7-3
CASSLTTVSYNEQFF
TGTGCCAGCAGCTTAACGACAGTCTCCTACAATGAGCAGTTCTTC
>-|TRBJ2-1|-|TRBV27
CASSLSAGFHNEQFF
TGTGCCAGCAGTTTGTCGGCGGGGTTCCACAATGAGCAGTTCTTC
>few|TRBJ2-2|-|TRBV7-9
CATTGHPNTGELFF
TGTGCCACCACGGGACACCCGAACACCGGGGAGCTGTTTTTT
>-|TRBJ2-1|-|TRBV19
CASTPRLVSYNEQFF
TGTGCCAGCACCCCGAGACTGGTCTCCTACAATGAGCAGTTCTTC
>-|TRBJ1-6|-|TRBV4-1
CASSQTGVYNSPLHF
TGCGCCAGCAGCCAAACGGGGGTTTATAATTCACCCCTCCACTTT
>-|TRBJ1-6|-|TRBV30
CAYRRLGQLDSPLHF
TGTGCCTACCGTCGTCTTGGACAGTTAGATTCACCCCTCCACTTT
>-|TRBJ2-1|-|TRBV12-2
CASRPGGTSYNEQFF
TGTGCAAGTCGCCCGGGGGGGACAAGCTACAATGAGCAGTTCTTC